Listed below are T cell receptor beta chains from one sample, sequenced in a study of shared clonotypes between healthy human individuals. This table comes from immunoSEQ multiplex PCR, and its TCRdb copy is limited to in-frame clones, with some not included. The sample consists of some 900,000 clones, approximately 80% of them appearing once. Specimen: memory CD4+ T cells sorted from blood. Source of these receptors: a man younger than 30 in good health. CDR3s include the opening cysteine and the closing phenylalanine or tryptophan. The D gene is left open where the match is weak. Some rows mark clone size as missing; the rest say once, few, many or name a class of expanded clone.

clone size: NA; J gene: TRBJ1-2; D gene: NA; V gene: TRBV5-1; CDR3 DNA: TGCGCCAGCAGCTTGGGCCTAAGTTATGGCGGCTACACCTTC; CDR3 protein: CASSLGLSYGGYTF
clone size: NA; J gene: TRBJ2-5; D gene: TRBD2; V gene: TRBV4-3; CDR3 DNA: TGCGCCAGCAGCCAAGGACTAGCGGGAGGACGAGAGACCCAGTACTTC; CDR3 protein: CASSQGLAGGRETQYF
clone size: NA; J gene: TRBJ2-1; D gene: TRBD2; V gene: TRBV28; CDR3 DNA: TGTGCCAGCAGTTTCTTTGGCCTAGCGGGGGGGCAGTCCTACAATGAGCAGTTCTTC; CDR3 protein: CASSFFGLAGGQSYNEQFF
clone size: NA; J gene: TRBJ1-5; D gene: NA; V gene: TRBV12-5; CDR3 DNA: TGTGCTAGTGGTTTGTACAATCAGCCCCAGCATTTT; CDR3 protein: CASGLYNQPQHF
clone size: NA; J gene: TRBJ1-5; D gene: NA; V gene: TRBV6-6; CDR3 DNA: TGTGCCAGCAGTTTTTATTATAGCAATCAGCCCCAGCATTTT; CDR3 protein: CASSFYYSNQPQHF
clone size: NA; J gene: TRBJ1-3; D gene: NA; V gene: TRBV21-1; CDR3 DNA: TGTGCCAACCAGACAGGGGGCGAAATTTGTTCTGGAAACACCATATATTTT; CDR3 protein: CANQTGGEICSGNTIYF
clone size: few; J gene: TRBJ2-3; D gene: TRBD2; V gene: TRBV2; CDR3 DNA: TGTGCCAGCATTCTAGCGGAGACAGATACGCAGTATTTT; CDR3 protein: CASILAETDTQYF
clone size: NA; J gene: TRBJ2-5; D gene: NA; V gene: TRBV11-2; CDR3 DNA: TGTGCCAGCAGCTTTCAGGGCGGGGCGCTTGCCCTCCGATTCGAGACCCAGTACTTC; CDR3 protein: CASSFQGGALALRFETQYF
clone size: NA; J gene: TRBJ1-1; D gene: TRBD1; V gene: TRBV7-9; CDR3 DNA: TGTGCCAGCAGCGTCCAGGGGGCGGGTGAAGCTTTCTTT; CDR3 protein: CASSVQGAGEAFF
clone size: NA; J gene: TRBJ2-7; D gene: TRBD1; V gene: TRBV2; CDR3 DNA: TGTGCCAGCAGATCGACAGGGGTCGGCCCCGAGCAGTACTTC; CDR3 protein: CASRSTGVGPEQYF
clone size: NA; J gene: TRBJ2-7; D gene: NA; V gene: TRBV19; CDR3 DNA: TGTGCCAGTAGTCCACCCACTAGGGAGGAGCAGTACTTC; CDR3 protein: CASSPPTREEQYF
clone size: NA; J gene: TRBJ1-1; D gene: NA; V gene: TRBV6-6; CDR3 DNA: TGTGCCAGCAGTTACAAGCAGGGGAACACTGAAGCTTTCTTT; CDR3 protein: CASSYKQGNTEAFF
clone size: NA; J gene: TRBJ1-4; D gene: NA; V gene: TRBV5-4; CDR3 DNA: TGTGCCAGCAGCTTGGTCGGCGTCGATCCTTTT; CDR3 protein: CASSLVGVDPF
clone size: many; J gene: TRBJ2-1; D gene: TRBD1; V gene: TRBV2; CDR3 DNA: TGTGCCAGCGGGACAGCTGAGCAGTTCTTC; CDR3 protein: CASGTAEQFF
clone size: NA; J gene: TRBJ2-1; D gene: NA; V gene: TRBV6-1; CDR3 DNA: TGTGCCAGCAGTCCACTTCGACCCCCTTACAATGAGCAGTTCTTC; CDR3 protein: CASSPLRPPYNEQFF
clone size: few; J gene: TRBJ2-7; D gene: TRBD1; V gene: TRBV2; CDR3 DNA: TGTGCCAGCAGTGAAGGGCAAAGGGGGCATAACTTC; CDR3 protein: CASSEGQRGHNF
clone size: NA; J gene: TRBJ1-5; D gene: NA; V gene: TRBV5-8; CDR3 DNA: TGTGCCAGCAGCCGGGACAGCAATCAGCCCCAGCATTTT; CDR3 protein: CASSRDSNQPQHF
clone size: few; J gene: TRBJ1-1; D gene: NA; V gene: TRBV2; CDR3 DNA: TGTGCCAGCAGTGATTCGGACACTGAAGCTTTCTTT; CDR3 protein: CASSDSDTEAFF
clone size: many; J gene: TRBJ1-1; D gene: NA; V gene: TRBV25-1; CDR3 DNA: TGTGCCAGCAGGTCGGCAGAGCAGTCCACTGAAGCTTTCTTT; CDR3 protein: CASRSAEQSTEAFF
clone size: NA; J gene: TRBJ2-1; D gene: NA; V gene: TRBV5-1; CDR3 DNA: TGCGCCAGCAGCGACCCTAGCAGATCCTACAATGAGCAGTTCTTC; CDR3 protein: CASSDPSRSYNEQFF
clone size: NA; J gene: TRBJ2-7; D gene: TRBD2; V gene: TRBV5-1; CDR3 DNA: TGCGCCAGCAGCCCTGTAGGAGCGGGGGCCTACGAGCAGTACTTC; CDR3 protein: CASSPVGAGAYEQYF
clone size: NA; J gene: TRBJ2-3; D gene: NA; V gene: TRBV6-1; CDR3 DNA: TGTGCCAGCAGCCGGCCGGGGGGCGGGAATACGCAGTATTTT; CDR3 protein: CASSRPGGGNTQYF
clone size: NA; J gene: TRBJ2-1; D gene: NA; V gene: TRBV5-6; CDR3 DNA: TGTGCCAGTGGGGACTCACACAATGAGCAGTTCTTC; CDR3 protein: CASGDSHNEQFF
clone size: once; J gene: TRBJ1-2; D gene: NA; V gene: TRBV6-1; CDR3 DNA: TGTGCCAGCAGTGCGCTCTATGGCTACACCTTC; CDR3 protein: CASSALYGYTF
clone size: NA; J gene: TRBJ1-5; D gene: TRBD1; V gene: TRBV9; CDR3 DNA: TGTGCCAGCAGCAAGTTGGGACAGGGCAATCAGCCCCAGCATTTT; CDR3 protein: CASSKLGQGNQPQHF
clone size: NA; J gene: TRBJ2-7; D gene: NA; V gene: TRBV7-9; CDR3 DNA: TGTGCCAGCAGCTTGACCGGGACCAGTGCCTACGAGCAGTACTTC; CDR3 protein: CASSLTGTSAYEQYF
clone size: NA; J gene: TRBJ2-3; D gene: NA; V gene: TRBV28; CDR3 DNA: TGTGCCAGCAGTTCCCCTCGGGCACCGGATACGCAGTATTTT; CDR3 protein: CASSSPRAPDTQYF
clone size: NA; J gene: TRBJ1-4; D gene: NA; V gene: TRBV30; CDR3 DNA: TGTGCCTCCGCCGGATCAACTAATGAAAAACTGTTTTTT; CDR3 protein: CASAGSTNEKLFF
clone size: NA; J gene: TRBJ2-1; D gene: TRBD1; V gene: TRBV25-1; CDR3 DNA: TGTGCCAGCAGTGGGACAGGGGGCCCCTACAATGAGCAGTTCTTC; CDR3 protein: CASSGTGGPYNEQFF
clone size: NA; J gene: TRBJ1-2; D gene: NA; V gene: TRBV6-5; CDR3 DNA: TGTGCCAGCAGTTACAGGGCCGCCTATGGCTACACCTTC; CDR3 protein: CASSYRAAYGYTF
clone size: NA; J gene: TRBJ2-7; D gene: NA; V gene: TRBV6-1; CDR3 DNA: TGTGCCAGCACTCTAGGGGCGGGGGAGCAGTACTTC; CDR3 protein: CASTLGAGEQYF
clone size: NA; J gene: TRBJ1-5; D gene: NA; V gene: TRBV6-6; CDR3 DNA: TGTGCCAGCAGTTACTCGACCCGCTATAGCAATCAGCCCCAGCATTTT; CDR3 protein: CASSYSTRYSNQPQHF